One and the same sample provided the 4 T cell receptor beta chains below, sequenced in a study of T cell repertoires in aging, cancer and after chemotherapy. The template was genomic DNA from peripheral blood, not RNA. Rearranged V-D-J TRB sequences were amplified with a mixed TRB-A/B primer pool. TCRdb re-analysed the multiplex PCR reads in MiXCR, keeping a single row per CDR3 protein. This table holds about 6,200 distinct CDR3 sequences, 25% to 30% found once. Material for sequencing was blood. The source is a human donor in good health.

In its sample, this clonotype is medium-sized. V is TRBV19 and J is TRBJ2-2; no firm D call. The CDR3 sequence is 11 residues long. Germline loops: CDR1 LNHDA, CDR2 SQIVND (reference sequence). Trimming shortened V by 7 bases and J by 4 bases, and 4 bases separated the two germline ends. CDR3: CASTGTGELFF. CDR3 DNA: TGTGCCAGTACTGGCACCGGGGAGCTGTTTTTT. Complete variable domain (other parts from reference TRBV19 and TRBJ2-2): DGGITQSPKYLFRKEGQNVTLSCEQNLNHDAMYWYRQDPGQGLRLIYYSQIVNDFQKGDIAEGYSVSREKKESFPLTVTSAQKNPTAFYLCASTGTGELFFGEGSRLTVL.

In its sample, this clonotype was seen a few times. The V and J genes are TRBV7-9 and TRBJ1-1; TRBD1 matches at 7 bases. Germline loops: CDR1 SEHNR, CDR2 FQNEAQ (reference sequence). V shed 5 bases, J shed 1 base, and the junction held 13 bases outside the gene matches. The CDR3 runs 17 residues. The CDR3 coding sequence is TGTGCCAGCAGCCCCCTATTAGGGGACAGCGAGAACACTGAAGCTTTCTTT. Protein: CASSPLLGDSENTEAFF.

This clonotype is labeled as medium-sized. This chain links TRBV24-1 with TRBJ2-3; 8 bases line up with TRBD2. J was trimmed by 0 bases and V by 4 bases; bases with no gene match: 8. This CDR3 is 17 amino acids long. Germline CDR1 KGHDR, CDR2 SFDVKD. As DNA, the CDR3 is TGTGCCACCAGTGACCGCCGCGCTAGCGGGAGCACAGATACGCAGTATTTT. Its translation is CATSDRRASGSTDTQYF.

CDR3 protein: CASSIFLRGRNEQFF. In nucleotides, the CDR3 is TGTGCCAGTAGTATTTTTCTCAGGGGGCGGAATGAGCAGTTCTTC. V is TRBV19 and J is TRBJ2-1; 8 bases are a match to TRBD1. The CDR3 is 15 amino acids. V lost 3 bases and J lost 7; bases outside the gene matches: 8. Per the germline V gene, CDR1 is LNHDA and CDR2 is SQIVND (reference sequence).